These 16 T cell receptor beta chains were all obtained from the same sample, sequenced in a study of cytomegalovirus exposure and HLA in healthy donors. PCR used 60 Vbeta primers and 13 Jbeta primers. Produced via immunoSEQ multiplex PCR; TCRdb's table is partial and in-frame only. The table records roughly 250,000 clones, roughly 81% of them present only once. What was sequenced was PBMCs. These receptors were obtained from a woman aged 40-49 years in good health and CMV-seropositive.

V gene TRBV7-9 combines with J gene TRBJ2-3; 7 bases are a match to TRBD1. J lost 2 bases, V lost 3 bases, and 8 bases had no gene match. The CDR3 extends over 16 amino acids. Germline V gene data show CDR1 as SEHNR and CDR2 as FQNEAQ (reference sequence). The DNA for the CDR3 is TGTGCCAGCAGCTTGGCACAGGGACAGAACACAGATACGCAGTATTTT. Translated, it gives CASSLAQGQNTDTQYF.

This clone was detected once. The CDR3 reads CASSYSEVAGVETQYF. The CDR3 DNA sequence: TGTGCCAGCAGTTACTCGGAGGTAGCGGGAGTGGAGACCCAGTACTTC. The V gene is TRBV6-5, the J gene TRBJ2-5, with 9 nucleotides matching TRBD2. Germline trimming cut 0 bases from V and 5 bases from J; bases unmatched to any gene: 7. The CDR3 spans 16 residues. CDR1 MNHEY and CDR2 SVGAGI come from the germline V gene.

This rearrangement joins TRBV29-1 to TRBJ1-5; no definite D call. The V gene lost 6 bases and the J gene lost 4 bases, with 13 bases spanning the gap. This CDR3 comprises 13 residues. The germline V gene encodes CDR1 SQVTM and CDR2 ANQGSEA. CDR3 coding DNA: TGCAGCGTCCAAATAGAGGAGAATCAGCCCCAGCATTTT. Amino acid sequence: CSVQIEENQPQHF.

This chain links TRBV10-1 with TRBJ2-2; weak D call: TRBD2 (7 bases). Between the trimmed V and J ends, which lost 8 bases and 3 bases, there was a span of 25 bases. The CDR3 runs to 18 residues. Germline V lookup: CDR1 WNHNN, CDR2 SYGVQD (reference sequence). The CDR3 protein is CASDVRGAIFWYTGELFF. CDR3 nucleotides: TGCGCCAGCGATGTTCGGGGGGCAATATTTTGGTACACCGGGGAGCTGTTTTTT.

This chain uses TRBV29-1 with TRBJ2-3, with 10 bases fitting TRBD1. After removal of 5 bases from V and 4 bases from J, the junction contained 6 bases not matched to a gene. The germline CDR1 and CDR2 sequences are SQVTM and ANQGSEA. This CDR3 contains 14 residues. The CDR3 DNA follows: TGCAGCGTTCTGGACAGGGGGGATGCAGATACGCAGTATTTT. Its protein is CSVLDRGDADTQYF.

This rearrangement joins TRBV15 to TRBJ2-4; TRBD2 is a possible D gene (6 bases). This CDR3 is built from 17 residues. In germline, CDR1 is LNHNV, CDR2 YYDKDF (reference sequence). V dropped 1 base and J dropped 0 bases, with 13 bases sitting between them. The CDR3 sequence is CATSRGGEIGAKNIQYF. CDR3 DNA sequence: TGTGCCACCAGCAGAGGGGGGGAGATCGGAGCCAAAAACATTCAGTACTTC.

The chain combines TRBV30 with TRBJ2-3; D may be TRBD2 (7 bases). The CDR3 totals 12 residues. Germline V gene sequence: CDR1 GTSNPN, CDR2 SVGIG (reference sequence). V was trimmed by 5 bases and J by 6 bases, leaving 12 bases between them. The CDR3 sequence: CAWARGADTQYF. The CDR3, as DNA: TGTGCCTGGGCCCGGGGGGCGGATACGCAGTATTTT.

CDR3 DNA sequence: TGTGCCAGCAGAATTCAAGGACAGAAGGGAAATGAAAAACTGTTTTTT. This codes for CASRIQGQKGNEKLFF. The chain has TRBV27 and TRBJ1-4; weak D call: TRBD1 (6 bases). CDR1 and CDR2 from the germline V gene are MNHEY and SMNVEV (reference sequence). Trimming removed 6 bases at V and 5 bases at J, with 19 bases between. CDR3 length equals 16 residues. Variable domain in full (rest from reference TRBV27 and TRBJ1-4): EAQVTQNPRYLITVTGKKLTVTCSQNMNHEYMSWYRQDPGLGLRQIYYSMNVEVTDKGDVPEGYKVSRKEKRNFPLILESPSPNQTSLYFCASRIQGQKGNEKLFFGSGTQLSVL.

This rearrangement joins TRBV28 to TRBJ1-3; TRBD1 matches 7 bases. The CDR3 consists of 14 residues. V dropped 5 bases and J dropped 4; count of bases not matched to a gene: 5. Looked up from germline, CDR1 is MDHEN and CDR2 is SYDVKM. CDR3 bases: TGTGCCAGCAGTGACAGGGTTATAGGAAACACCATATATTTT. It encodes CASSDRVIGNTIYF. Drawing the rest from reference TRBV28 and TRBJ1-3, the complete variable domain is DVKVTQSSRYLVKRTGEKVFLECVQDMDHENMFWYRQDPGLGLRLIYFSYDVKMKEKGDIPEGYSVSREKKERFSLILESASTNQTSMYLCASSDRVIGNTIYFGEGSWLTVV.

Comments on this clone: This is likely a read error, given that the CDR3 carries no conserved phenylalanine or tryptophan at its end. The rearrangement joins TRBV5-1 to TRBJ2-7, with D maybe TRBD2 (5 bases). Looked up from germline, CDR1 is SGHRS and CDR2 is YFSETQ. The CDR3 has 14 residues. V shed 1 base and J shed 7 bases, with 15 bases lying between them. The CDR3 nucleotides are TGCGCCAGCAGCTTGATCGCGGGTTCGGGGGAGCAGTACCTC. Protein: CASSLIAGSGEQYL.

V is TRBV30 and J is TRBJ2-5, with D tentatively TRBD1 (6 bases). This CDR3 spans 14 amino acids. V was trimmed by 2 bases and J by 2 bases, leaving 12 bases between them. In germline, CDR1 is GTSNPN, CDR2 SVGIG (reference sequence). The CDR3, as DNA: TGTGCCTGGAGTCTCGACAGGTCTCAAGAGACCCAGTACTTC. This sequence encodes CAWSLDRSQETQYF.

Here the CDR3 reads CASSESPSGNYGYTF. The DNA for the CDR3 is TGTGCCAGCAGTGAATCGCCCAGCGGGAACTATGGCTACACCTTC. J is TRBJ1-2 and V is TRBV25-1; D is uncertain. V was clipped by 1 base and J by 2 bases, with 11 bases between them. Germline CDR1 is MGHDK and CDR2 is SYGVNS. The CDR3 runs 15 residues.

V usage is TRBV4-3 and J usage is TRBJ2-1; 8 nucleotides match TRBD2. V lost 0 bases and J lost 4; bases outside the gene matches: 11. Germline-derived CDR1 and CDR2 are LGHNA and YSLEER. The CDR3 sequence is 18 residues long. DNA of the CDR3: TGCGCCAGCAGCCAAGATTCTCTGGCGGGAGGACTTTACAATGAGCAGTTCTTC. Protein product: CASSQDSLAGGLYNEQFF.

CDR3 residues: CASTSLNGLYQPQHF. The CDR3 DNA is TGTGCCAGTACCTCCTTGAATGGGCTGTATCAGCCCCAGCATTTT. This chain uses TRBV19 with TRBJ1-5; D gene ambiguous. Trimming pared 7 bases from V and 5 bases from J, leaving 18 bases between. The CDR3 covers 15 residues. CDR1 is LNHDA, CDR2 SQIVND, per germline (reference sequence).

The V call is TRBV28, the J call TRBJ1-2, with 10 bases identical to TRBD1. In germline, CDR1 is MDHEN, CDR2 SYDVKM. J was trimmed by 7 bases and V by 1 base; bases with no gene match: 9. The CDR3 contains 16 residues. This CDR3 is CASSLSPGTGVRGYTF. CDR3 coding DNA: TGTGCCAGCAGTTTATCACCCGGGACAGGGGTTCGTGGCTACACCTTC.

CDR3 nucleotides: TGTGCCAGCAGCTTAGATACAGGGGGGAGGAATGAGCAGTTCTTC. It translates to CASSLDTGGRNEQFF. The J gene is TRBJ2-1, the V gene TRBV7-2, with 8 bases that match TRBD1. CDR3 length: 15 residues. With 1 base clipped from V and 7 bases from J, the junction kept 6 bases outside the gene matches. The germline V gene has CDR1 SGHTA and CDR2 FQGNSA.